This TCR beta chain was recovered during a study of shared clonotypes between healthy human individuals. Across the study: The composition of the donors was two women and a few men aged 18 to 49. Each donor had three CD4 naive, three CD4 memory, two CD8 naive and one CD8 memory plate.

Profiled with immunoSEQ multiplex PCR; TCRdb holds only in-frame clones, not every one. The data hold over a million clones, with around 95% observed a single time. The CDR3 has 15 amino acids. Trimming at V came to 5 bases and at J to 0 bases, leaving 4 bases not matched to a gene. The germline V gene has CDR1 SGHTA and CDR2 FQGNSA. Each sample came from a Caucasian adult donor living in Nashville, Tennessee. The chain is built from TRBV7-2 and TRBJ2-1; 7 nucleotides agree with TRBD1. Sequencing input: naive CD4+ T cells sorted from blood. The subset is: CD45RA+ positively selected. The source is a young man in good health. The CDR3 sequence: CASSAGQASYNEQFF. In DNA form, the CDR3 reads TGTGCCAGCAGCGCAGGACAGGCCTCCTACAATGAGCAGTTCTTC. Variable domain in full (rest from reference TRBV7-2 and TRBJ2-1): GAGVSQSPSNKVTEKGKDVELRCDPISGHTALYWYRQSLGQGLEFLIYFQGNSAPDKSGLPSDRFSAERTGGSVSTLTIQRTQQEDSAVYLCASSAGQASYNEQFFGPGTRLTVL.